This passage covers 10 T cell receptor beta chains from one sample sequenced in a study of blood T cell repertoires in COVID-19. Clones were sequenced by immunoSEQ multiplex PCR, and TCRdb holds only the in-frame ones, with some missing. The sample has 250,000 to 300,000 clones, about 85% seen once. The sample comprised peripheral blood. The receptors shown here come from a man in his late teens or twenties with active or convalescent COVID-19.

This clone was observed a handful of times. This chain uses TRBV2 with TRBJ2-2; 7 bases are a match to TRBD2. Germline V gives CDR1 SNHLY, CDR2 FYNNEI. The CDR3 covers 17 residues. Losses at the gene ends were 3 bases for V and 1 base for J; bases not matched to a gene: 8. CDR3 sequence reads: CASSEVSGLWNTGELFF. The CDR3 DNA sequence: TGTGCCAGCAGTGAGGTTAGCGGGCTATGGAACACCGGGGAGCTGTTTTTT.

V usage is TRBV10-2 and J usage is TRBJ1-5; TRBD1 matches at 7 bases. Germline CDR1 reads WSHSY; CDR2 reads SAAADI. Losses at the gene ends were 6 bases for V and 4 bases for J; bases not matched to a gene: 0. The CDR3 consists of 12 residues. The CDR3 loop is CASRQGNQPQHF. The DNA of the CDR3 is TGCGCCAGCAGACAGGGGAATCAGCCCCAGCATTTT.

The gene calls are TRBV6-5 and TRBJ1-5, with 9 bases fitting TRBD1. Trimming at V came to 3 bases and at J to 6 bases, leaving 6 bases not matched to a gene. The CDR3 extends over 15 amino acids. Germline CDR1 and CDR2: MNHEY and SVGAGI. CDR3 sequence reads: CASSYTGGFGQPQHF. CDR3 in DNA: TGTGCCAGCAGTTATACAGGGGGCTTCGGTCAGCCCCAGCATTTT.

The V call is TRBV12-5, the J call TRBJ2-2; 7 bases agree with TRBD1. CDR1 and CDR2 from the germline V gene are LGHNT and FRNRAP. The CDR3 spans 16 residues. J lost 5 bases, V lost 8 bases, and 14 bases had no gene match. CDR3 DNA: TGTGCTAGTATGACCTCCGGACAGGCAAAGACCGGGGAGCTGTTTTTT. It yields the protein CASMTSGQAKTGELFF.

This clone was counted a single time. V and J are TRBV30 and TRBJ1-2, with 7 bases matching TRBD1. CDR1 is GTSNPN, CDR2 SVGIG, per germline (reference sequence). The CDR3 has 15 amino acids. J was trimmed by 8 bases and V by 4 bases; bases with no gene match: 16. In nucleotides, the CDR3 is TGTGCCTGGACCATCTGGGGACAGACTACAGCGGGCTACACCTTC. This sequence encodes CAWTIWGQTTAGYTF.

This rearrangement joins TRBV7-6 to TRBJ2-3; the D is unclear. V was pared by 0 bases and J by 1 base, with 14 bases between. The germline V gene has CDR1 SGHVS and CDR2 FNYEAQ. The CDR3 consists of 17 residues. The CDR3 bases are TGTGCCAGCAGCTTAGCTGGGCAGACCTGGGGCACAGATACGCAGTATTTT. It is translated as CASSLAGQTWGTDTQYF.

This clone appeared a single time. The chain recombines TRBV27 with TRBJ2-1, with D maybe TRBD2 (5 bases). This CDR3 is 15 amino acids long. CDR1 is MNHEY, CDR2 SMNVEV, per germline (reference sequence). V shed 3 bases and J shed 4 bases, with 13 bases lying between them. CDR3 amino acids: CASSLYGKGYNEQFF. Written as DNA, the CDR3 is TGTGCCAGCAGTTTGTACGGGAAGGGTTACAATGAGCAGTTCTTC.

This rearrangement joins TRBV5-6 to TRBJ2-1; TRBD1 matches at 8 bases. Germline CDR1 is SGHDT and CDR2 is YYEEEE. This CDR3 spans 14 amino acids. V shed 7 bases, J shed 0 bases, and the junction held 3 bases outside the gene matches. The CDR3 DNA reads as TGTGCCAGCTTCGACAGGGGCTCCTACAATGAGCAGTTCTTC. Translated, it gives CASFDRGSYNEQFF.

This rearrangement joins TRBV28 to TRBJ2-1; D might be TRBD2 (5 bases). CDR3 length: 15 amino acids. V was pared by 10 bases and J by 0 bases, with 16 bases between. Germline V gives CDR1 MDHEN, CDR2 SYDVKM. The CDR3 is CATVGLGSSYNEQFF. The CDR3 DNA is TGTGCCACGGTAGGGCTGGGGAGCTCCTACAATGAGCAGTTCTTC.

The chain has TRBV19 and TRBJ2-7; D ambiguous. There are 14 residues in the CDR3. V was cut by 4 bases and J by 6 bases, with 16 bases left in between. Germline V lookup: CDR1 LNHDA, CDR2 SQIVND (reference sequence). The CDR3 bases are TGTGCCAGTAGTACGCCTACTGGTGTTCGCGAGCAGTACTTC. Translated, it gives CASSTPTGVREQYF. Complete variable domain (other parts from reference TRBV19 and TRBJ2-7): DGGITQSPKYLFRKEGQNVTLSCEQNLNHDAMYWYRQDPGQGLRLIYYSQIVNDFQKGDIAEGYSVSREKKESFPLTVTSAQKNPTAFYLCASSTPTGVREQYFGPGTRLTVT.